Listed below are T cell receptor beta chains from one sample, sequenced in a study of cytomegalovirus exposure and HLA in healthy donors. Produced via immunoSEQ multiplex PCR; TCRdb's table is partial and in-frame only. The sample holds 180,000 or so clones; 86% are singletons and the top ten take around 7.2%. The specimen sequenced was PBMCs. These receptor sequences come from a man under 40 in good health and CMV-seropositive. Both conserved end residues are part of each CDR3. Each record gives: J gene, V gene, CDR3 protein.

j_call: TRBJ2-7; v_call: TRBV27; cdr3_aa: CASSLSGRVLSYEQYF
j_call: TRBJ2-7; v_call: TRBV23-1; cdr3_aa: CASRITGTGSYEQYF
j_call: TRBJ1-4; v_call: TRBV5-8; cdr3_aa: CASSPETGATHEKLFF
j_call: TRBJ1-5; v_call: TRBV18; cdr3_aa: CASSLRRDHLDISNQPQHF
j_call: TRBJ2-7; v_call: TRBV6-5; cdr3_aa: CASSHRETSYEQYF
j_call: TRBJ2-1; v_call: TRBV5-1; cdr3_aa: CASSFRASLGNEQFF
j_call: TRBJ1-2; v_call: TRBV4-1; cdr3_aa: CASSPPGTPVYGYTF
j_call: TRBJ1-1; v_call: TRBV2; cdr3_aa: CASSVWNTEAFF
j_call: TRBJ2-2; v_call: TRBV28; cdr3_aa: CASSSEGQGNTGELFF
j_call: TRBJ2-7; v_call: TRBV4-1; cdr3_aa: CASSARGGQYF
j_call: TRBJ1-5; v_call: TRBV6-1; cdr3_aa: CASSEGGGNQPQHF
j_call: TRBJ2-1; v_call: TRBV27; cdr3_aa: CASSFPGKYNEQFF
j_call: TRBJ1-5; v_call: TRBV7-8; cdr3_aa: CASSFNAGSNQPQHF
j_call: TRBJ1-6; v_call: TRBV2; cdr3_aa: CASRPFSTAPRISPLHF
j_call: TRBJ2-5; v_call: TRBV5-1; cdr3_aa: CASREKTGETQYF
j_call: TRBJ2-2; v_call: TRBV14; cdr3_aa: CASSPPPTLANTGELFF
j_call: TRBJ2-5; v_call: TRBV19; cdr3_aa: CASSRQGLAGQETQYF
j_call: TRBJ2-7; v_call: TRBV18; cdr3_aa: CASWLPGATGEQYF
j_call: TRBJ2-5; v_call: TRBV29-1; cdr3_aa: CSAHLLAGETQYF
j_call: TRBJ1-2; v_call: TRBV5-1; cdr3_aa: CASSLESGSSYGYTF
j_call: TRBJ2-7; v_call: TRBV6-1; cdr3_aa: CASSEFPGSSYEQYF
j_call: TRBJ2-5; v_call: TRBV5-8; cdr3_aa: CASGGLLAGETQYF
j_call: TRBJ2-7; v_call: TRBV30; cdr3_aa: CAWRTGQGAFYEQYF
j_call: TRBJ2-1; v_call: TRBV5-1; cdr3_aa: CASSLVRDGRGEQFF
j_call: TRBJ2-5; v_call: TRBV6-6; cdr3_aa: CATAEQETQYF
j_call: TRBJ2-7; v_call: TRBV5-1; cdr3_aa: CASSVGTGELEDEQYF
j_call: TRBJ2-1; v_call: TRBV2; cdr3_aa: CASTQGVEGVDEQFF
j_call: TRBJ2-1; v_call: TRBV6-6; cdr3_aa: CASSYRKYNEQFF
j_call: TRBJ1-1; v_call: TRBV6-5; cdr3_aa: CASSWGRGTEAFF
j_call: TRBJ1-1; v_call: TRBV5-1; cdr3_aa: CASSLGVSNTEAFF
j_call: TRBJ1-6; v_call: TRBV4-3; cdr3_aa: CASSTDRVEAPLHF
j_call: TRBJ2-3; v_call: TRBV27; cdr3_aa: CASSLWGGSGSGTDTQYF
j_call: TRBJ1-5; v_call: TRBV6-4; cdr3_aa: CASSADSNQPQHF